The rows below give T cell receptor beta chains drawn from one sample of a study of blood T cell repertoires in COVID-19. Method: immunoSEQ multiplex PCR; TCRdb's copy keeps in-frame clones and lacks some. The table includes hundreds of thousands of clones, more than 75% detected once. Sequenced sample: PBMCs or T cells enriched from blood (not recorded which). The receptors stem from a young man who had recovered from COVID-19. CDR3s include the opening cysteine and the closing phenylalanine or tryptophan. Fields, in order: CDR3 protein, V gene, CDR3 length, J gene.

CASRKTGTQYF	TRBV27	11	TRBJ2-3
CASSESGLGADEQYF	TRBV10-1	15	TRBJ2-7
CASSSRTSGQETQYF	TRBV19	15	TRBJ2-5
CASSVGGTGETQYF	TRBV9	14	TRBJ2-5
CASSLRRSGAAPNTEAFF	TRBV5-6	18	TRBJ1-1
CASSWTMNTEAFF	TRBV5-8	13	TRBJ1-1
CASSPLDGGAFF	TRBV18	12	TRBJ1-1
CASTPDRGLNTGELFF	TRBV2	16	TRBJ2-2
CASSWGQGYNSPLHF	TRBV5-1	15	TRBJ1-6
CASLRGRTDTQYF	TRBV5-6	13	TRBJ2-3
CAWSIEGGTEAFF	TRBV30	13	TRBJ1-1
CASSLDRGLEQYF	TRBV19	13	TRBJ2-7
CASMGGRGEAFF	TRBV6-5	12	TRBJ1-1
CATSGGQGGDFEAGNTIYF	TRBV15	19	TRBJ1-3
CASGLNGHQAYTRFF	TRBV12-5	15	TRBJ2-1
CASSLDGGATGNTIYF	TRBV5-5	16	TRBJ1-3
CASSQFGRAEEQYF	TRBV3-1/TRBV3-2	14	TRBJ2-7
CASSLIRGMKVEKLFF	TRBV7-8	16	TRBJ1-4
CASSLGASYNEQFF	TRBV5-1	14	TRBJ2-1
CASSDRQGSTDTQYF	TRBV2	15	TRBJ2-3
CASSLGSNSGNTIYF	TRBV7-9	15	TRBJ1-3
CASSFSDRAGNTIYF	TRBV2	15	TRBJ1-3
CASVSGAPYEQYF	TRBV28	13	TRBJ2-7
CASSLRGTGELFF	TRBV11-3	13	TRBJ2-2
CAWSLGGGYQETQYF	TRBV30	15	TRBJ2-5
CASSDVQDNQPQHF	TRBV2	14	TRBJ1-5
CASSLGLPSYEQYF	TRBV11-3	14	TRBJ2-7
CASSFTRRHTGELFF	TRBV7-9	15	TRBJ2-2
CASSLPKGTGGIHEQYF	TRBV7-9	17	TRBJ2-7
CASSGQGRQPQHF	TRBV12-3/TRBV12-4	13	TRBJ1-5
CSVEGEGRGSVNEQFF	TRBV29-1	16	TRBJ2-1
CASSTLGGSAYNEQFF	TRBV28	16	TRBJ2-1
CASSLWGADTQYF	TRBV27	13	TRBJ2-3
CASSQERGQGWIQPQHF	TRBV3-1/TRBV3-2	17	TRBJ1-5
CASSLSVAGRGPQHF	TRBV7-2	15	TRBJ1-5
CAFTGKRGAGNTIYF	TRBV30	15	TRBJ1-3
CASSEGGGRNQPQHF	TRBV6-1	15	TRBJ1-5
CASSENLAETAYEQYF	TRBV6-1	16	TRBJ2-7
CASREAGTSGLGETQYF	TRBV11-3	17	TRBJ2-5
CASSTTGDQPQHF	TRBV5-5	13	TRBJ1-5
CASSLTGQGSEKLFF	TRBV5-1	15	TRBJ1-4
CASSPLPESSYEQYF	TRBV19	15	TRBJ2-7
CASSQSGQGSYEQYF	TRBV4-2	15	TRBJ2-7
CASSLAGGRETQYF	TRBV5-1	14	TRBJ2-5
CASGFPTTGDYGYTF	TRBV12-5	15	TRBJ1-2
CASSTGSGDIQYF	TRBV7-9	13	TRBJ2-4
CSVMGTATEAFF	TRBV29-1	12	TRBJ1-1
CASSLASGGPYNEQFF	TRBV7-9	16	TRBJ2-1
CASSQERGGLAGVYEQYF	TRBV4-2	18	TRBJ2-7
CASSFQGAETGELFF	TRBV5-1	15	TRBJ2-2
CSVEGRGEKLFF	TRBV29-1	12	TRBJ1-4
CASSLVAGFVGNSPLHF	TRBV7-9	17	TRBJ1-6
CATSRDRGGGYSPLHF	TRBV15	16	TRBJ1-6
CASSLGLAGYEQYF	TRBV4-1	14	TRBJ2-7
CASRGKDSYEQYF	TRBV6-5	13	TRBJ2-7